The 6 T cell receptor beta chains below all came from one sample that was sequenced in a study of control samples from healthy donors and cancer patients. Libraries were prepared by immunoSEQ multiplex PCR; TCRdb keeps only in-frame clonotypes and omits some of them. The data show some 99,000 clones, about nine tenths seen once. The sequenced material came from blood. Every receptor here comes from a human donor in good health. The donor label of this sample is uncertain.

This chain joins TRBV7-8 and TRBJ2-1; the match to TRBD2 covers 9 bases. This CDR3 contains 19 residues. Germline CDR1 is SGHVS and CDR2 is FQNEAQ. V gave up 1 base and J gave up 12 bases; unmatched junction bases: 22. CDR3 DNA: TGTGCCAGCAGCTTAGATCTCGTGGGACGCGGGGGGGCCCGTAAGCGGCAGTTCTTC. Its translation is CASSLDLVGRGGARKRQFF.

The genes are TRBV30 and TRBJ1-1; D remains unclear. The V end was cut by 2 bases, the J end by 3 bases, with 13 bases between. Germline CDR1 and CDR2: GTSNPN and SVGIG (reference sequence). This CDR3 is built from 14 residues. CDR3 residues: CAWSPLGPHTEAFF. Written as DNA, the CDR3 is TGTGCCTGGAGTCCTCTTGGCCCTCACACTGAAGCTTTCTTT.

The chain joins TRBV6-6 to TRBJ2-3, with 8 positions matching TRBD2. Germline V gene sequence: CDR1 MNHNY, CDR2 SVGAGI (reference sequence). This CDR3 contains 16 residues. V was pared by 4 bases and J by 3 bases, with 9 bases of the junction left unmatched. The CDR3 is CASSSGGAGSTDTQYF. The CDR3, as DNA: TGTGCCAGCAGTTCCGGGGGGGCCGGTTCTACAGATACGCAGTATTTT.

The chain employs TRBV30 and TRBJ1-1; no clear D. V dropped 3 bases and J dropped 8 bases, with 13 bases sitting between them. This CDR3 has 12 residues. The V gene's germline CDR1 is GTSNPN and CDR2 SVGIG (reference sequence). The CDR3: CAWSPTLDEAFF. The CDR3 DNA reads TGTGCCTGGAGCCCAACGTTGGACGAAGCTTTCTTT. The variable domain in full, with the rest retrieved from reference TRBV30 and TRBJ1-1, is SQTIHQWPATLVQPVGSPLSLECTVEGTSNPNLYWYRQAAGRGLQLLFYSVGIGQISSEVPQNLSASRPQDRQFILSSKKLLLSDSGFYLCAWSPTLDEAFFGQGTRLTVV.

CDR3 DNA sequence: TGTGCCAGCAGCCAAGAGAGTCAGGTAGGAGGCAATCAGCCCCAGCATTTT. It codes for CASSQESQVGGNQPQHF. The chain recombines TRBV4-2 with TRBJ1-5; no clear D. V dropped 0 bases and J dropped 2 bases, with 14 bases sitting between them. The germline V gene encodes CDR1 LGHNA and CDR2 YNFKEQ. The CDR3 sequence is 17 residues long.

The CDR3 coding sequence is TGTGCCAGCAGTTTATCAAGCGGGGGGAAGACAGATACGCAGTATTTT. It specifies CASSLSSGGKTDTQYF. The chain couples TRBV27 to TRBJ2-3; 9 nucleotides match TRBD2. The CDR3 spans 16 residues. Germline V gene sequence: CDR1 MNHEY, CDR2 SMNVEV (reference sequence). V was pared by 0 bases and J by 3 bases, with 4 bases of the junction left unmatched.